The clone carrying this TCR beta chain was counted ten times or more. Its antigen is still unknown. As originally analysed: Filtering differed, since immunoSEQ gave only junction sequences and no quality scores. Sequencing was performed with immunoSEQ multiplex PCR; in TCRdb, only in-frame clones are kept and a portion is missing. Clone size and the V and J calls come from that table; the DNA yielded D and trimming. The repertoire holds about 1.1 million clones, with around 78% as singletons. This sample was taken from a study of shared clonotypes between healthy human individuals. Adult donors, all healthy and HIV-negative, had no recent acute infections or vaccinations. The V and J ends lost 0 bases and 9 bases respectively, with 15 bases between them. The CDR3 has 14 residues. Germline assignment: CDR1 SGHTA and CDR2 FQGNSA. Study-level points and caveats: Clonotypes shared by all four donors outscored non-shared clonotypes in generation probability.

The sequence came from a man younger than 30 in good health. Some clones in this sample may be carry-over from other donors' samples. The chain is built from TRBV7-2 and TRBJ2-7; D could derive from TRBD1 or TRBD2 (5 bases each). Sequencing used memory CD4+ T cells from PBMCs. Subset defined: CD45RA-negative fraction. The CDR3 loop is CASSLAALGAGQYF. The CDR3 region has the DNA TGTGCCAGCAGCTTAGCTGCGCTCGGGGCTGGGCAGTACTTC.